This entry features one T cell receptor (beta chain) sequence. Its antigen remains unidentified. UMI labels and 5' RACE were used to prepare the TRB cDNA libraries. TCRdb reprocessed the 5' RACE reads and reports one entry per CDR3 protein, with no DNA. This specimen shows 55,000 to 70,000 distinct CDR3 sequences; the ten leading clones hold 0.53%. This sample is drawn from a study of CXCR3-negative and CXCR3-positive naive CD8 T cells. Findings and limits, study-wide: Against CXCR3-negative naive cells, CXCR3-positive naive cells showed more hydrophobic TRB CDR3s.

Germline V gives CDR1 DFQATT, CDR2 SNEGSKA (reference sequence). This CDR3 has 13 amino acids. J is TRBJ1-2 and V is TRBV20-1. Sequenced: naive CXCR3+ CD8+ T cells from blood. Stated subset: CD45RO-CCR7+CD27+CD95- naive CD8+ T cells expressing CXCR3 (TNR3+). The receptor comes from a human donor in good health. Some clones in this sample may be carry-over from other donors' samples. CDR3 amino acids: CSARSRLLTLYTF.